The 21 T cell receptor beta chains listed next were all sequenced from one sample in a study of STAT5B mutations in CD4+ large granular lymphocyte leukemia. The table came from immunoSEQ multiplex PCR; TCRdb's copy has only in-frame clones and leaves some out. The sample shows about 33,000 clones, around 90% of them seen only once. Specimen: CD4+ T cells from blood buffy coats. All receptors come from a human donor in good health.

The chain links TRBV5-1 to TRBJ1-1, with a tentative D call TRBD1 (5 bases). The CDR3 is 12 residues long. V lost 0 bases and J lost 7, with 7 bases in between. Germline-derived CDR1 and CDR2 are SGHRS and YFSETQ. CDR3 nucleotides: TGCGCCAGCAGCTTGGAGGGGAATGAAGCTTTCTTT. Translating it yields CASSLEGNEAFF.

The chain couples TRBV21-1 to TRBJ2-7; TRBD2, the D gene given by the table, was not confirmed from the DNA. TRBV21-1 is annotated as a pseudogene. The CDR3 loop spans 19 amino acids. CDR3 sequence: CASSKGGTSGSLSSYEQYF. Here the CDR3 DNA reads TGTGCCAGCAGCAAAGGAGGGACTAGCGGGAGTCTGAGCTCCTACGAGCAGTACTTC.

The chain is built from TRBV28 and TRBJ2-7; the match to TRBD2 covers 7 bases. Germline-derived CDR1 and CDR2 are MDHEN and SYDVKM. The CDR3 extends over 13 amino acids. V trimming: 3 bases; J trimming: 5 bases; junction bases outside the gene matches: 4. The CDR3 region has the DNA TGTGCCAGCAGTTTTGCGGGAGTTCACGAGCAGTACTTC. Its translation is CASSFAGVHEQYF.

V usage is TRBV9 and J usage is TRBJ2-2, with a weak D call TRBD2 (5 bases). The CDR3 loop spans 14 amino acids. CDR1 is SGDLS, CDR2 YYNGEE, per germline. The V and J ends lost 2 bases and 3 bases respectively, with 8 bases between them. CDR3 region: CASSVRGHTGELFF. In DNA form, the CDR3 reads TGTGCCAGCAGCGTCCGGGGTCACACCGGGGAGCTGTTTTTT.

This clone was detected only a few times. The chain is built from TRBV7-3 and TRBJ1-2, with D maybe TRBD1 (5 bases). Germline loops: CDR1 SGHTA, CDR2 FQGTGA. The V end lost 2 bases, the J end lost 3 bases, and 10 bases lay between the germline ends. The CDR3 loop spans 14 amino acids. The CDR3 loop is CASSLSGRDYGYTF. For the CDR3, the DNA is TGTGCCAGCAGCTTATCAGGGCGGGACTATGGCTACACCTTC.

J is TRBJ1-1 and V is TRBV5-1; TRBD1 might be the D (5 bases). This CDR3 is 15 amino acids long. Germline CDR1 SGHRS, CDR2 YFSETQ. The V and J ends lost 3 bases and 4 bases respectively, with 16 bases between them. The CDR3 nucleotides read TGCGCCAGCAGCTGGGGCGCCGTGAGGGGCACTGAAGCTTTCTTT. This gives the protein CASSWGAVRGTEAFF.

This clone was seen a single time. The chain uses TRBV6-5 and TRBJ1-2, with D maybe TRBD1 (5 bases). This CDR3 has 14 residues. The germline gives CDR1 MNHEY, CDR2 SVGAGI. Trimming left V 6 bases short and J 9 bases short, with 20 bases between. CDR3 sequence (DNA): TGTGCCAGCAGAGAACGCCCCAGGGCCGGTAGCTACACCTTC. As protein: CASRERPRAGSYTF.

This rearrangement joins TRBV19 to TRBJ2-7, with TRBD2 matching over 12 bases. The V gene end was trimmed by 1 base and the J gene end by 2 bases; junction bases not matched to a gene: 0. The CDR3 extends over 15 amino acids. From germline, CDR1 is LNHDA and CDR2 SQIVND (reference sequence). Written as DNA, the CDR3 is TGTGCCAGTAGTATAGCTAGCGGGAGGGCCTACGAGCAGTACTTC. Amino acid sequence: CASSIASGRAYEQYF.

The chain joins TRBV6-1 to TRBJ2-7; 7 bases line up with TRBD2. After removal of 1 base from V and 4 bases from J, the junction contained 10 bases not matched to a gene. The CDR3 runs to 16 residues. Per germline, CDR1 MNHNS and CDR2 SASEGT. The CDR3 reads CASSEGPGLWGYEQYF. DNA for the CDR3: TGTGCCAGCAGTGAAGGTCCGGGACTATGGGGGTACGAGCAGTACTTC.

V usage is TRBV9 and J usage is TRBJ2-7; 10 bases are a match to TRBD1. J lost 3 bases, V lost 3 bases, and 3 bases had no gene match. The germline gives CDR1 SGDLS, CDR2 YYNGEE. CDR3 length equals 14 residues. The CDR3 sequence is CASSARDRGYEQYF. Here the CDR3 DNA reads TGTGCCAGCAGCGCCCGGGACAGGGGCTACGAGCAGTACTTC.

V and J are TRBV7-2 and TRBJ2-5; 8 nucleotides line up with TRBD1. Germline V lookup: CDR1 SGHTA, CDR2 FQGNSA. Unmatched junction bases numbered 7, after V lost 5 bases and J lost 5 bases. This CDR3 spans 14 amino acids. The DNA for the CDR3 is TGTGCCAGCAGCACAAGGACAGGGCCGGAGACCCAGTACTTC. It yields the protein CASSTRTGPETQYF. Together with reference TRBV7-2 and TRBJ2-5, the CDR3 gives the full variable domain: GAGVSQSPSNKVTEKGKDVELRCDPISGHTALYWYRQSLGQGLEFLIYFQGNSAPDKSGLPSDRFSAERTGGSVSTLTIQRTQQEDSAVYLCASSTRTGPETQYFGPGTRLLVL.

The chain is built from TRBV6-1 and TRBJ1-1; 7 nucleotides match TRBD1. CDR3 length: 14 amino acids. Per germline, CDR1 MNHNS and CDR2 SASEGT. V trimming: 3 bases; J trimming: 2 bases; junction bases outside the gene matches: 3. This CDR3 reads CASSEQGVNTEAFF. The CDR3 region has the DNA TGTGCCAGCAGTGAGCAGGGGGTTAACACTGAAGCTTTCTTT.

The chain has TRBV2 and TRBJ2-6; 9 positions match TRBD1. Germline V CDR1 and CDR2: SNHLY, FYNNEI. The CDR3 spans 16 residues. V shed 7 bases and J 3 bases; nucleotides not matched to a gene: 7. The CDR3 DNA reads as TGTGCCAGCATCGACAGGGGGAATGGTGGGGCCAACGTCCTGACTTTC. Its translation is CASIDRGNGGANVLTF. Combining the CDR3 with reference TRBV2 and TRBJ2-6 gives the whole variable domain EPEVTQTPSHQVTQMGQEVILRCVPISNHLYFYWYRQILGQKVEFLVSFYNNEISEKSEIFDDQFSVERPDGSNFTLKIRSTKLEDSAMYFCASIDRGNGGANVLTFGAGSRLTVL.

The V and J genes are TRBV7-8 and TRBJ2-3, with TRBD2 identical over 9 bases. J gave up 0 bases and V 5 bases, and 6 bases lay outside the gene matches. Germline CDR1 and CDR2: SGHVS and FQNEAQ. The CDR3 length is 16 residues. CDR3 DNA: TGTGCCAGCAGCCCTACAGGGACTAGCAGCACAGATACGCAGTATTTT. It specifies CASSPTGTSSTDTQYF.

In its sample, this clone was seen a few times. The chain employs TRBV25-1 and TRBJ2-7; 9 nucleotides align to TRBD1. Germline V gene lookup returns CDR1 MGHDK and CDR2 SYGVNS. The ends lost 8 bases at V and 5 bases at J; junction bases unmatched: 4. The CDR3 contains 12 residues. CDR3 DNA sequence: TGTGCCAGCGGGAACAGGGGGCACGAGCAGTACTTC. This translates into CASGNRGHEQYF.

The J gene is TRBJ1-1, the V gene TRBV5-4; a weak D match, TRBD1 (5 bases). CDR1 is SGHNT, CDR2 YYREEE, per germline (reference sequence). Trimming left V 0 bases short and J 1 base short, with 10 bases between. CDR3 length: 15 amino acids. The CDR3 is CASSLEGTGNTEAFF. The DNA of the CDR3 is TGTGCCAGCAGCTTGGAAGGGACGGGGAACACTGAAGCTTTCTTT.

The rearrangement links TRBV19 to TRBJ1-5; D possibly corresponds to TRBD1 (6 bases). The CDR3 runs to 14 residues. Germline assignment: CDR1 LNHDA and CDR2 SQIVND (reference sequence). V was cut by 6 bases and J by 2 bases, with 11 bases left in between. The CDR3 region is CASRPGHGNQPQHF. The CDR3 DNA reads as TGTGCCAGTAGACCGGGACACGGCAATCAGCCCCAGCATTTT.

This clone appeared once. CDR3 DNA sequence: TGCGCCAGCAGTGGGGCGGGAGGGAGGAATGAGCAGTTCTTC. This encodes CASSGAGGRNEQFF. The chain carries TRBV10-2 and TRBJ2-1; TRBD2 agrees at 9 bases. From germline, CDR1 is WSHSY and CDR2 SAAADI. This CDR3 region has 14 residues. The trim removed 4 bases at V and 7 bases at J, leaving 5 bases unmatched.

The chain joins TRBV6-1 to TRBJ2-4; 8 bases match TRBD2. This CDR3 has 14 amino acids. V lost 6 bases to trimming and J lost 8 bases; unmatched junction nucleotides: 9. CDR1 is MNHNS, CDR2 SASEGT, per germline. This chain's CDR3 is CASRKWREDDIQYF. Written as DNA, the CDR3 is TGTGCCAGCAGAAAGTGGCGGGAGGATGACATTCAGTACTTC.

The J gene is TRBJ1-5, the V gene TRBV6-6; 7 nucleotides align to TRBD1. V lost 6 bases to trimming and J lost 3 bases; unmatched junction nucleotides: 8. The CDR3 is 15 amino acids. CDR1 is MNHNY, CDR2 SVGAGI, per germline (reference sequence). CDR3 nucleotides: TGTGCCAGCAGACCCCATGACAGGGACAATCAGCCCCAGCATTTT. Amino acid sequence: CASRPHDRDNQPQHF.

This chain links TRBV9 with TRBJ2-2, with TRBD1 matching over 7 bases. CDR3 length: 15 residues. The V gene end was trimmed by 3 bases and the J gene end by 4 bases; junction bases not matched to a gene: 6. Per germline, CDR1 SGDLS and CDR2 YYNGEE. CDR3 nucleotide sequence: TGTGCCAGCAGCGACCCACAGGGGTCCACCGGGGAGCTGTTTTTT. Its protein is CASSDPQGSTGELFF. Full variable domain (rest looked up from reference TRBV9 and TRBJ2-2): DSGVTQTPKHLITATGQRVTLRCSPRSGDLSVYWYQQSLDQGLQFLIQYYNGEERAKGNILERFSAQQFPDLHSELNLSSLELGDSALYFCASSDPQGSTGELFFGEGSRLTVL.